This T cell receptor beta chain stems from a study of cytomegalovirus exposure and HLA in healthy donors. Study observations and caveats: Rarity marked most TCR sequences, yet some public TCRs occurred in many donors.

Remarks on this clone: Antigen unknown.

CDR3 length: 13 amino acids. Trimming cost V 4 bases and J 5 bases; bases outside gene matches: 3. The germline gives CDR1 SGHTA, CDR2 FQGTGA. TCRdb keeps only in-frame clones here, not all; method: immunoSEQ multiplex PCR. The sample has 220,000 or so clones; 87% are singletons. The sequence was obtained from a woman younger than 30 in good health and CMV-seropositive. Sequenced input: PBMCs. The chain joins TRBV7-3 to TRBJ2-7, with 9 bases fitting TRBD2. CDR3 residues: CASSSSGKHEQYF. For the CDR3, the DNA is TGTGCCAGCAGCTCTAGCGGGAAGCACGAGCAGTACTTC.